The next 21 T cell receptor beta chains were all read from a single sample in a study of blood T cell repertoires in COVID-19. Profiled with immunoSEQ multiplex PCR; TCRdb holds only in-frame clones, not every one. The repertoire consists of tens of thousands of clones, with approximately 87% occurring once and the leading ten covering around 1.2%. The sequenced sample was peripheral blood. The receptors originated from a woman in her sixties or seventies with acute or convalescent COVID-19.

The gene calls are TRBV5-1 and TRBJ2-7; 10 bases agree with TRBD2. V was pared by 4 bases and J by 2 bases, with 3 bases of the junction left unmatched. Germline V gene sequence: CDR1 SGHRS, CDR2 YFSETQ. This CDR3 contains 14 residues. The CDR3 protein is CASSPAGGTYEQYV. CDR3 nucleotides: TGCGCCAGCAGCCCAGCGGGAGGGACCTACGAGCAGTACGTC.

For this clone: The same CDR3 also results from other DNA sequences found in this sample. This chain joins TRBV18 and TRBJ1-1, with TRBD1 identical over 8 bases. Germline CDR1 and CDR2: KGHSH and LQKENI. V shed 6 bases, J shed 1 base, and the junction held 1 base outside the gene matches. The CDR3 extends over 13 amino acids. The CDR3 nucleotides are TGTGCCAGCTCTGGACAGGGGAACACTGAAGCTTTCTTT. Translating gives CASSGQGNTEAFF.

This clone has only one observation. The chain employs TRBV2 and TRBJ1-5; 9 bases fit TRBD1. The junction had 10 bases not matched to a gene; V was cut back by 7 bases and J by 9 bases. The CDR3 runs 14 residues. CDR1 is SNHLY and CDR2 is FYNNEI in the germline V gene. CDR3 in amino acids: CASTGGTGLGPQHF. Written as DNA, the CDR3 is TGTGCCAGCACGGGCGGGACAGGGCTGGGGCCCCAGCATTTT.

The CDR3 loop is CASSLAGVHEQYV. In nucleotides, the CDR3 is TGTGCCAGCAGCTTGGCCGGAGTCCACGAGCAGTACGTC. J is TRBJ2-7 and V is TRBV5-4; D unresolved. The CDR3 covers 13 residues. V was cut by 0 bases and J by 5 bases, with 9 bases left in between. Germline V gene lookup returns CDR1 SGHNT and CDR2 YYREEE (reference sequence).

The chain links TRBV11-2 to TRBJ2-7; a weak D match, TRBD1 (5 bases). The germline CDR1 and CDR2 sequences are SGHAT and FQNNGV. The CDR3 has 13 amino acids. Trimming took 6 bases from V and 0 from J, leaving 9 bases between them. CDR3 in amino acids: CASRDMGSYEQYV. The CDR3 nucleotides read TGTGCCAGCAGGGACATGGGCTCCTACGAGCAGTACGTC.

For the CDR3, the DNA is TGTGCCAGTAGTATAGTCTGGCAGGGGAATCAGCCCCAGCATTTT. Its protein is CASSIVWQGNQPQHF. The J gene is TRBJ1-5, the V gene TRBV19; D is perhaps TRBD1 (6 bases). CDR1 and CDR2 from the germline V gene are LNHDA and SQIVND (reference sequence). Trimming removed 1 base from V and 4 bases from J, with 11 bases in between. The CDR3 totals 15 residues.

V gene TRBV5-6 combines with J gene TRBJ1-1, with D maybe TRBD1 (6 bases). Deletions cut 3 bases from V and 3 bases from J, with 18 bases between. This CDR3 is built from 16 residues. Germline V gene lookup returns CDR1 SGHDT and CDR2 YYEEEE. The CDR3 spells CASSSTGRGSDTEAFF. The DNA of the CDR3 is TGTGCCAGCAGCTCCACCGGCAGGGGATCGGACACTGAAGCTTTCTTT.

The chain is built from TRBV7-9 and TRBJ1-6; D is unclear. This CDR3 is 15 amino acids long. The germline gives CDR1 SEHNR, CDR2 FQNEAQ (reference sequence). V was trimmed by 1 base and J by 10 bases, leaving 14 bases between them. CDR3 residues: CASSLGFGERSPLHF. The DNA of the CDR3 is TGTGCCAGCAGCTTAGGATTCGGGGAAAGGTCACCCCTCCACTTT.

This sequence joins TRBV20-1 and TRBJ1-4; the D is unclear. The CDR3 sequence is 11 residues long. Trimming cost V 4 bases and J 8 bases, with 8 bases left between them. Germline V gives CDR1 DFQATT, CDR2 SNEGSKA (reference sequence). CDR3 DNA: TGCAGTGCTATGCCGGGAGAAAAACTGTTTTTT. Protein product: CSAMPGEKLFF.

The genes are TRBV7-2 and TRBJ2-1, with D possibly matching TRBD2 (6 bases). Looked up from germline, CDR1 is SGHTA and CDR2 is FQGNSA. The CDR3 has 16 residues. Trimming left V 5 bases short and J 0 bases short, with 14 bases between. The CDR3 here is CASSPRTGSSYNEQFF. The CDR3, as DNA: TGTGCCAGCAGCCCCCGGACCGGGAGCTCCTACAATGAGCAGTTCTTC. Together with reference TRBV7-2 and TRBJ2-1, the CDR3 gives the full variable domain: GAGVSQSPSNKVTEKGKDVELRCDPISGHTALYWYRQSLGQGLEFLIYFQGNSAPDKSGLPSDRFSAERTGGSVSTLTIQRTQQEDSAVYLCASSPRTGSSYNEQFFGPGTRLTVL.

V is TRBV19 and J is TRBJ2-3; 9 bases are a match to TRBD2. CDR3 length equals 14 residues. Trimming removed 4 bases from V and 3 bases from J; junction bases left unmatched: 2. Germline V gene lookup returns CDR1 LNHDA and CDR2 SQIVND (reference sequence). CDR3 in DNA: TGTGCCAGTAGTAGCGGGAGGGAAACAGATACGCAGTATTTT. Its translation: CASSSGRETDTQYF.

For this clone: Different DNA sequences within this sample yield the same CDR3. The chain recombines TRBV18 with TRBJ1-2; 7 bases map to TRBD1. The length of the CDR3 is 13 residues. J lost 2 bases, V lost 5 bases, and 2 bases had no gene match. Per the germline V gene, CDR1 is KGHSH and CDR2 is LQKENI. CDR3 residues: CASSTDRNYGYTF. The CDR3 DNA is TGTGCCAGCTCAACGGACAGGAACTATGGCTACACCTTC.

V usage is TRBV6-6 and J usage is TRBJ1-2, with D possibly TRBD1 on 6 matching bases. V lost 3 bases and J lost 8, with 13 bases in between. Per the germline V gene, CDR1 is MNHNY and CDR2 is SVGAGI (reference sequence). CDR3 size: 13 residues. DNA of the CDR3: TGTGCCAGCAGTTATCACAGGGCGGGCGGCTACACCTTC. This sequence encodes CASSYHRAGGYTF.

The genes are TRBV19 and TRBJ1-2; a weak D match, TRBD1 (6 bases). The CDR3 totals 17 residues. V was cut by 4 bases and J by 1 base, with 19 bases left in between. Germline CDR1 and CDR2: LNHDA and SQIVND (reference sequence). DNA of the CDR3: TGTGCCAGTAGTACCGGGACAAGTCTCAGCAGTAACTATGGCTACACCTTC. Amino acids: CASSTGTSLSSNYGYTF.

This sequence joins TRBV19 and TRBJ1-4; TRBD1 matches at 8 bases. The CDR3 is 15 amino acids. Germline V CDR1 and CDR2: LNHDA, SQIVND (reference sequence). Germline trimming cut 3 bases from V and 7 bases from J; bases unmatched to any gene: 7. CDR3 amino acids: CASSIANRGGEKLFF. The CDR3 DNA follows: TGTGCCAGTAGTATTGCAAACAGGGGGGGTGAAAAACTGTTTTTT.

V usage is TRBV7-2 and J usage is TRBJ2-3, with D perhaps matching TRBD2 (6 bases). With 2 bases removed from V and 4 bases from J, the gap between germline ends came to 7 bases. CDR1 and CDR2 from the germline V gene are SGHTA and FQGNSA. The CDR3 contains 13 residues. The CDR3 DNA reads TGTGCCAGCAGCTTACGCGGGGCAGATACGCAGTATTTT. This translates into CASSLRGADTQYF.

V gene TRBV11-2 combines with J gene TRBJ2-2; 8 bases agree with TRBD2. Germline V gene sequence: CDR1 SGHAT, CDR2 FQNNGV. The J segment lost 8 bases and the V segment lost 3 bases, leaving 8 bases of the junction unmatched. The CDR3 extends over 15 amino acids. This chain's CDR3 is CASSLLGLAWGELFF. The CDR3 DNA sequence: TGTGCCAGCAGCTTGCTCGGACTAGCATGGGGGGAGCTGTTTTTT. Full variable domain (outside the CDR3, taken from reference TRBV11-2 and TRBJ2-2): EAGVAQSPRYKIIEKRQSVAFWCNPISGHATLYWYQQILGQGPKLLIQFQNNGVVDDSQLPKDRFSAERLKGVDSTLKIQPAKLEDSAVYLCASSLLGLAWGELFFGEGSRLTVL.

This clone has a single count. The chain joins TRBV19 to TRBJ1-4; TRBD1 might be the D (5 bases). The CDR3 totals 15 residues. CDR1 is LNHDA and CDR2 is SQIVND in the germline V gene (reference sequence). V was cut by 9 bases and J by 4 bases, with 18 bases left in between. The CDR3 DNA reads TGTGCCAGCATTAAATCGGGCCAGGGTAATGAAAAACTGTTTTTT. It is translated as CASIKSGQGNEKLFF.

This chain uses TRBV5-1 with TRBJ1-1, with a weak D call TRBD1 (5 bases). CDR1 SGHRS and CDR2 YFSETQ come from the germline V gene. The CDR3 sequence is 14 residues long. V was cut by 2 bases and J by 0 bases, with 8 bases left in between. CDR3 in amino acids: CASSFGGMNTEAFF. CDR3 DNA sequence: TGCGCCAGCAGCTTCGGGGGAATGAACACTGAAGCTTTCTTT.

CDR3 sequence: CASSEGETSEKRDEQFF. In nucleotides, the CDR3 is TGCGCCAGCAGTGAGGGGGAGACTAGCGAAAAGCGGGATGAGCAGTTCTTC. The chain links TRBV10-1 to TRBJ2-1; 8 bases match TRBD2. CDR1 and CDR2 (germline): WNHNN, SYGVQD (reference sequence). The CDR3 loop spans 17 amino acids. V was clipped by 2 bases and J by 8 bases; unmatched bases: 14.

The rearrangement joins TRBV6-5 to TRBJ1-4; 10 nucleotides line up with TRBD1. This CDR3 has 13 residues. Germline assignment: CDR1 MNHEY and CDR2 SVGAGI. Germline trimming cut 9 bases from V and 5 bases from J; bases unmatched to any gene: 3. The CDR3 region is CARGGQGNEKLFF. CDR3 nucleotide sequence: TGTGCCAGGGGGGGACAGGGGAATGAAAAACTGTTTTTT.